These T cell receptor beta chains were read from a single sample in a study of T cell changes during pregnancy in multiple sclerosis. Measured with immunoSEQ multiplex PCR; TCRdb has only the in-frame clones, and not every one. Among more than 35,000 clones listed, approximately 91% were seen once. The sample in question was CD8+ T cells from peripheral blood mononuclear cells, obtained in the third trimester of pregnancy. Receptors were obtained from a female donor with multiple sclerosis, enrolled in a pregnancy study. CDR3s include the opening cysteine and the closing phenylalanine or tryptophan. Fields, in order: D gene, J gene, clone size, V gene, CDR3 protein, CDR3 DNA. D genes are given only for firm matches. Expanded clones are given a class, and other clones once, few, many or no size at all.

D gene: NA
J gene: TRBJ1-3
clone size: NA
V gene: TRBV5-1
CDR3 protein: CASSPFSGNTIYF
CDR3 DNA: TGCGCCAGCAGCCCCTTCTCTGGAAACACCATATATTTT

D gene: NA
J gene: TRBJ1-2
clone size: NA
V gene: TRBV25-1
CDR3 protein: CASSPSTGTLGYTF
CDR3 DNA: TGTGCCAGCAGCCCCTCGACAGGCACGTTGGGCTACACCTTC

D gene: NA
J gene: TRBJ1-1
clone size: NA
V gene: TRBV30
CDR3 protein: CAWSPITEAFF
CDR3 DNA: TGTGCCTGGAGTCCAATCACTGAAGCTTTCTTT

D gene: NA
J gene: TRBJ1-1
clone size: once
V gene: TRBV6-5
CDR3 protein: CASSYLLGGSTEAFF
CDR3 DNA: TGTGCCAGCAGTTACCTCCTGGGGGGATCCACTGAAGCTTTCTTT

D gene: TRBD1
J gene: TRBJ1-2
clone size: NA
V gene: TRBV5-1
CDR3 protein: CASSRNRGGSYGYTF
CDR3 DNA: TGCGCCAGCAGCAGAAACAGGGGAGGCAGCTATGGCTACACCTTC

D gene: TRBD2
J gene: TRBJ2-7
clone size: few
V gene: TRBV28
CDR3 protein: CASSRYPSSGDEQYF
CDR3 DNA: TGTGCCAGCAGTCGCTACCCCTCTAGCGGGGACGAGCAGTACTTC

D gene: TRBD2
J gene: TRBJ2-5
clone size: NA
V gene: TRBV19
CDR3 protein: CASSRTSGQETQYF
CDR3 DNA: TGTGCCAGTAGTAGGACTAGCGGCCAAGAGACCCAGTACTTC

D gene: NA
J gene: TRBJ2-1
clone size: NA
V gene: TRBV27
CDR3 protein: CASSLSATANNEQFF
CDR3 DNA: TGTGCCAGCAGTTTATCCGCGACTGCCAACAATGAGCAGTTCTTC

D gene: TRBD2
J gene: TRBJ2-5
clone size: once
V gene: TRBV15
CDR3 protein: CATSRELAGGETQYF
CDR3 DNA: TGTGCCACCAGCAGAGAACTAGCGGGGGGAGAGACCCAGTACTTC

D gene: NA
J gene: TRBJ2-5
clone size: NA
V gene: TRBV5-5
CDR3 protein: CASSLREYIREQYF
CDR3 DNA: TGTGCCAGCAGCTTGCGGGAATACATAAGAGAACAGTACTTC

D gene: NA
J gene: TRBJ2-5
clone size: NA
V gene: TRBV7-9
CDR3 protein: CASSSPLGGQETQYF
CDR3 DNA: TGTGCCAGCAGCTCCCCCCTAGGGGGCCAAGAGACCCAGTACTTC

D gene: TRBD1
J gene: TRBJ2-7
clone size: NA
V gene: TRBV7-9
CDR3 protein: CASSSDPGQGLYEQYF
CDR3 DNA: TGTGCCAGCAGCTCTGACCCGGGACAGGGTCTCTACGAGCAGTACTTC

D gene: NA
J gene: TRBJ1-1
clone size: NA
V gene: TRBV13
CDR3 protein: CASSFGTYMNTEAFF
CDR3 DNA: TGTGCCAGCAGCTTTGGGACATACATGAACACTGAAGCTTTCTTT

D gene: NA
J gene: TRBJ2-7
clone size: NA
V gene: TRBV5-6
CDR3 protein: CASSLFYEQYF
CDR3 DNA: TGTGCCAGCAGCTTGTTCTACGAGCAGTACTTC

D gene: NA
J gene: TRBJ1-2
clone size: NA
V gene: TRBV7-8
CDR3 protein: CASSLQGIGYGYTF
CDR3 DNA: TGTGCCAGCAGCTTACAGGGGATCGGCTATGGCTACACCTTC

D gene: TRBD2
J gene: TRBJ2-1
clone size: NA
V gene: TRBV5-1
CDR3 protein: CASSFWTSGESSYNEQFF
CDR3 DNA: TGCGCCAGCAGCTTTTGGACTAGCGGGGAAAGCTCCTACAATGAGCAGTTCTTC

D gene: TRBD1
J gene: TRBJ1-2
clone size: NA
V gene: TRBV29-1
CDR3 protein: CSVESGQGVYGYTF
CDR3 DNA: TGCAGCGTTGAATCCGGACAGGGGGTCTATGGCTACACCTTC

D gene: NA
J gene: TRBJ1-2
clone size: NA
V gene: TRBV5-4
CDR3 protein: CASSLEGGRGYGYTF
CDR3 DNA: TGTGCCAGCAGCTTGGAAGGCGGGAGGGGATATGGCTACACCTTC

D gene: TRBD1
J gene: TRBJ2-7
clone size: NA
V gene: TRBV7-9
CDR3 protein: CASSPTGGALNEQYF
CDR3 DNA: TGTGCCAGCAGCCCAACAGGGGGCGCTTTGAACGAGCAGTACTTC

D gene: NA
J gene: TRBJ1-1
clone size: NA
V gene: TRBV29-1
CDR3 protein: CSATQGNTEAFF
CDR3 DNA: TGCAGCGCCACCCAGGGGAACACTGAAGCTTTCTTT

D gene: TRBD2
J gene: TRBJ2-3
clone size: NA
V gene: TRBV27
CDR3 protein: CASSYGTTSTDTQYF
CDR3 DNA: TGTGCCAGCAGTTACGGGACTACGAGCACAGATACGCAGTATTTT

D gene: TRBD1
J gene: TRBJ1-2
clone size: NA
V gene: TRBV12-5
CDR3 protein: CASGLVLAPPGTGEGYTF
CDR3 DNA: TGTGCTAGTGGTTTGGTACTCGCTCCTCCCGGGACAGGGGAGGGCTACACCTTC

D gene: NA
J gene: TRBJ1-6
clone size: NA
V gene: TRBV9
CDR3 protein: CASSGNPAASSYNSPLHF
CDR3 DNA: TGTGCCAGCAGCGGTAATCCGGCAGCGAGCTCCTATAATTCACCCCTCCACTTT

D gene: NA
J gene: TRBJ1-4
clone size: NA
V gene: TRBV27
CDR3 protein: CASSLLGLGNEKLFF
CDR3 DNA: TGTGCCAGCAGTTTGTTGGGGCTTGGTAATGAAAAACTGTTTTTT

D gene: NA
J gene: TRBJ2-1
clone size: NA
V gene: TRBV5-6
CDR3 protein: CASSLVAGGQGQFF
CDR3 DNA: TGTGCCAGCAGCTTGGTGGCGGGCGGCCAAGGGCAGTTCTTC

D gene: NA
J gene: TRBJ2-7
clone size: NA
V gene: TRBV5-4
CDR3 protein: CASSLTDSYEQYF
CDR3 DNA: TGTGCCAGCAGCTTAACTGACTCCTACGAGCAGTACTTC

D gene: TRBD2
J gene: TRBJ2-1
clone size: NA
V gene: TRBV6-1
CDR3 protein: CASSGRTSGNEQFF
CDR3 DNA: TGTGCCAGCAGTGGCCGGACTAGCGGCAATGAGCAGTTCTTC

D gene: TRBD1
J gene: TRBJ2-7
clone size: NA
V gene: TRBV7-9
CDR3 protein: CASSPPGQGAGEQYF
CDR3 DNA: TGTGCCAGCAGCCCCCCGGGACAGGGGGCAGGGGAGCAGTACTTC

D gene: TRBD1
J gene: TRBJ1-1
clone size: NA
V gene: TRBV5-1
CDR3 protein: CASSLVTGTTEAFF
CDR3 DNA: TGCGCCAGCAGCTTGGTGACAGGGACGACTGAAGCTTTCTTT

D gene: NA
J gene: TRBJ2-2
clone size: NA
V gene: TRBV9
CDR3 protein: CASSHGGSGELFF
CDR3 DNA: TGTGCCAGCAGCCACGGAGGATCCGGGGAGCTGTTTTTT

D gene: NA
J gene: TRBJ1-5
clone size: once
V gene: TRBV5-6
CDR3 protein: CASSGGLSNQPQHF
CDR3 DNA: TGTGCCAGCAGCGGCGGACTTAGCAATCAGCCCCAGCATTTT

D gene: TRBD1
J gene: TRBJ1-1
clone size: NA
V gene: TRBV27
CDR3 protein: CASSSLKGTGSEAFF
CDR3 DNA: TGTGCCAGCAGTTCACTCAAGGGGACAGGGTCTGAAGCTTTCTTT

D gene: NA
J gene: TRBJ2-3
clone size: NA
V gene: TRBV7-9
CDR3 protein: CASSPLRREKNTDTQYF
CDR3 DNA: TGTGCCAGCAGCCCACTTAGGAGGGAGAAAAACACAGATACGCAGTATTTT

D gene: NA
J gene: TRBJ2-7
clone size: NA
V gene: TRBV4-2
CDR3 protein: CASSPDSKSSYEQYF
CDR3 DNA: TGTGCCAGCAGCCCCGACTCGAAGAGCTCCTACGAGCAGTACTTC

D gene: NA
J gene: TRBJ2-2
clone size: NA
V gene: TRBV7-2
CDR3 protein: CASTRTSETGELFF
CDR3 DNA: TGTGCCAGCACCCGAACCTCGGAGACCGGGGAGCTGTTTTTT

D gene: TRBD1
J gene: TRBJ1-6
clone size: NA
V gene: TRBV12-5
CDR3 protein: CASGFGTGYSPLHF
CDR3 DNA: TGTGCTAGTGGTTTTGGGACAGGGTACTCACCCCTCCACTTT

D gene: NA
J gene: TRBJ2-7
clone size: few
V gene: TRBV27
CDR3 protein: CASRTLGGSYEQYF
CDR3 DNA: TGTGCCAGCAGAACTTTGGGGGGCTCCTACGAGCAGTACTTC

D gene: TRBD1
J gene: TRBJ2-3
clone size: NA
V gene: TRBV2
CDR3 protein: CASRPTGDTQYF
CDR3 DNA: TGTGCCAGCAGACCGACAGGGGATACGCAGTATTTT

D gene: TRBD2
J gene: TRBJ2-1
clone size: NA
V gene: TRBV29-1
CDR3 protein: CSTEGVAGDFSSSYNEQFF
CDR3 DNA: TGCAGCACGGAGGGCGTAGCGGGGGATTTTTCGAGCTCCTACAATGAGCAGTTCTTC

D gene: TRBD1
J gene: TRBJ1-2
clone size: NA
V gene: TRBV7-6
CDR3 protein: CASSLMTGGTYGYTF
CDR3 DNA: TGTGCCAGCAGCTTAATGACAGGGGGTACCTATGGCTACACCTTC

D gene: NA
J gene: TRBJ2-7
clone size: once
V gene: TRBV13
CDR3 protein: CASSSQGWDYEQYF
CDR3 DNA: TGTGCCAGCAGCTCACAGGGATGGGACTACGAGCAGTACTTC

D gene: NA
J gene: TRBJ1-1
clone size: NA
V gene: TRBV2
CDR3 protein: CASSEALQATYMNTEAFF
CDR3 DNA: TGTGCCAGCAGTGAAGCGCTTCAGGCCACCTACATGAACACTGAAGCTTTCTTT

D gene: NA
J gene: TRBJ1-1
clone size: NA
V gene: TRBV4-1
CDR3 protein: CASSQDRGSNTEAFF
CDR3 DNA: TGCGCCAGCAGCCAAGATCGGGGATCAAACACTGAAGCTTTCTTT

D gene: NA
J gene: TRBJ1-1
clone size: NA
V gene: TRBV5-4
CDR3 protein: CASSFGIGGTEAFF
CDR3 DNA: TGTGCCAGCAGCTTTGGTATAGGGGGCACTGAAGCTTTCTTT

D gene: NA
J gene: TRBJ2-5
clone size: NA
V gene: TRBV30
CDR3 protein: CAWNSGRFQETQYF
CDR3 DNA: TGTGCCTGGAATTCAGGGCGTTTTCAAGAGACCCAGTACTTC